This T cell receptor (beta chain) is drawn from a study of cytomegalovirus exposure and HLA in healthy donors. About the study: Findings of an earlier analysis included roughly 110 million unique TCR beta sequences from roughly 190 million T cells. Among a few hundred genotyped donors, around 80% fell in the Caucasian-associated ancestry cluster. General study findings and limits: In vitro checks showed that three CMV-associated chains really do target CMV antigens. While the bulk of TCR sequences proved rare, some public TCRs turned up in many donors.

Losses at the gene ends were 4 bases for V and 4 bases for J; bases not matched to a gene: 6. The CDR3 runs to 15 residues. Germline-derived CDR1 and CDR2 are SGHDN and FVKESK. This clone showed up just a few times. Its target is not known. Amplification used 60 Vbeta primers and 13 Jbeta primers. Profiled with immunoSEQ multiplex PCR; TCRdb holds only in-frame clones, not every one. Of 100,000 to 150,000 clones listed, 70% to 80% are singletons. Sequenced material: PBMCs. V and J are TRBV14 and TRBJ1-5; 8 nucleotides match TRBD1. The clonotype was recovered from a middle-aged woman in good health and CMV-seropositive. This CDR3 reads CASSPGGAGNQPQHF. Written as DNA, the CDR3 is TGTGCCAGCAGCCCAGGGGGCGCAGGTAATCAGCCCCAGCATTTT.